What follows are 19 T cell receptor beta chains derived from one specimen sequenced in a study of TIL therapy for anti-PD-1-resistant metastatic lung cancer (dated by TCRdb to the early 2020s). The time point label, read with the paper, signifies: pre-treatment sample, taken before nivolumab and TIL therapy. TCR beta CDR3 regions were amplified from genomic DNA by bias-controlled multiplex PCR with the immunoSEQ v3 hsTCRB kit. Drawn from immuneACCESS, this table holds only the in-frame rearrangements with V and J called that TCRdb kept. Clones are partly lost; checked studies trace under half to an unresolved V gene and leave the rest unexplained. This sample holds 60,000 or so clones; about 69% were observed only once. About 6.3% of the sample rests with the top ten. The source material was blood, sampled at baseline. The receptor source for this set is a person aged 25-85 years with non-small cell lung cancer.

CDR3 loop: CASSLLRGWNTEAFF. CDR3 DNA: TGTGCCAGCAGTTTGCTGCGTGGGTGGAACACTGAAGCTTTCTTT. The V and J genes are TRBV28 and TRBJ1-1, with D unclear. Germline V gene sequence: CDR1 MDHEN, CDR2 SYDVKM. This CDR3 has 15 residues. The V and J ends lost 3 bases and 1 base respectively, with 12 bases between them.

This clone was picked up one time. The V and J genes are TRBV29-1 and TRBJ1-2, with a possible D match to TRBD1 (5 bases). Germline V lookup: CDR1 SQVTM, CDR2 ANQGSEA. V lost 3 bases to trimming and J lost 0 bases, with 11 bases between them. This CDR3 spans 14 amino acids. DNA for the CDR3: TGCAGCGTTGACGGGGGAGAAGCTAACTATGGCTACACCTTC. Translated, it gives CSVDGGEANYGYTF.

The V call is TRBV29-1, the J call TRBJ2-4; maybe TRBD2 (5 bases). V lost 7 bases and J 9 bases, leaving 16 bases between the germline ends. The CDR3 has 12 amino acids. The V gene's germline CDR1 is SQVTM and CDR2 ANQGSEA. The CDR3 protein is CSADLAEGIQYF. The CDR3 nucleotides read TGCAGCGCTGACCTAGCAGAGGGCATTCAGTACTTC.

This rearrangement joins TRBV7-9 to TRBJ1-1; 8 bases align to TRBD1. The CDR3 has 16 residues. The junction had 12 bases not matched to a gene; V was cut back by 5 bases and J by 4 bases. Germline CDR1 is SEHNR and CDR2 is FQNEAQ (reference sequence). CDR3 sequence reads: CASSPGTGIISTEAFF. CDR3 bases: TGTGCCAGCAGCCCGGGGACAGGTATTATTAGCACTGAAGCTTTCTTT.

The chain joins TRBV19 to TRBJ1-3; D is uncertain. This CDR3 contains 15 residues. Germline values: CDR1 LNHDA, CDR2 SQIVND (reference sequence). V lost 4 bases, J lost 1 base, and 11 bases lay in between. The chain's CDR3 is CASSSRRLSGNTIYF. In DNA, the CDR3 is TGTGCCAGTAGTAGCCGGAGACTATCTGGAAACACCATATATTTT.

The rearrangement joins TRBV6-5 to TRBJ2-2; D is unresolved. The CDR3 contains 14 residues. Trimming removed 6 bases at V and 0 bases at J, with 8 bases between. Germline V gives CDR1 MNHEY, CDR2 SVGAGI. In DNA form, the CDR3 reads TGTGCCAGCAGATCTCAGCCGAACACCGGGGAGCTGTTTTTT. It translates to CASRSQPNTGELFF.

The chain recombines TRBV30 with TRBJ1-1; D may be TRBD1 (5 bases). CDR1 and CDR2 from the germline V gene are GTSNPN and SVGIG (reference sequence). Deletions cut 0 bases from V and 10 bases from J, with 15 bases between. This CDR3 region has 13 residues. CDR3 in amino acids: CAWSVSPGRRAFF. The CDR3 region has the DNA TGTGCCTGGAGTGTAAGTCCAGGGAGGCGAGCTTTCTTT.

This clone was seen at least ten times. V gene TRBV4-1 combines with J gene TRBJ1-5; D call uncertain. V gave up 0 bases and J gave up 9 bases, with 9 bases separating them. The CDR3 is 13 amino acids. Germline V gene lookup returns CDR1 MGHRA and CDR2 YSYEKL. The CDR3 nucleotides read TGCGCCAGCAGCCAAGACGGGCGGGGGCCCCAGCATTTT. The encoded protein is CASSQDGRGPQHF.

This clone turned up a few times. DNA for the CDR3: TGTGCCAGTAGTGGACTGTCGTATAGCAATCAGCCCCAGCATTTT. Its protein is CASSGLSYSNQPQHF. The rearrangement joins TRBV19 to TRBJ1-5; no clear D. With 5 bases removed from V and 0 bases from J, the gap between germline ends came to 11 bases. Germline assignment: CDR1 LNHDA and CDR2 SQIVND (reference sequence). The length of the CDR3 is 15 residues.

The rearrangement joins TRBV9 to TRBJ2-7; possibly TRBD2 for D (6 bases). Trimming cost V 7 bases and J 8 bases, with 13 bases left between them. The CDR3 has 11 amino acids. The germline gives CDR1 SGDLS, CDR2 YYNGEE. The CDR3 loop is CASSAGGQQYF. The CDR3 DNA sequence: TGTGCCAGCTCCGCCGGAGGGCAGCAGTACTTC.

This clone occurred once. The chain employs TRBV6-8 and TRBJ2-2; 9 bases are a match to TRBD2. V lost 2 bases to trimming and J lost 4 bases; unmatched junction nucleotides: 8. In germline, CDR1 is MNHGY, CDR2 SAAAGT. The CDR3 runs to 17 residues. The CDR3 DNA is TGTGCCAGCAGTTACCGGACTAGCGTAAGGACCACCGGGGAGCTGTTTTTT. This sequence encodes CASSYRTSVRTTGELFF.

This chain connects TRBV18 to TRBJ2-7, with D perhaps assigned TRBD1 or TRBD2 (6 bases each). V lost 2 bases to trimming and J lost 3 bases, with 17 bases between them. The CDR3 is 16 residues long. Germline V CDR1 and CDR2: KGHSH, LQKENI. The CDR3 region has the DNA TGTGCCAGCTCACCAATTGGCCCGGGGGCGCTCTACGAGCAGTACTTC. This gives the protein CASSPIGPGALYEQYF.

The chain is built from TRBV9 and TRBJ2-5; D remains ambiguous. V lost 2 bases and J 2 bases, leaving 10 bases between the germline ends. The CDR3 runs to 14 residues. CDR1 and CDR2 from the germline V gene are SGDLS and YYNGEE. The CDR3 sequence: CASSVGVGQETQYF. CDR3 nucleotides: TGTGCCAGCAGCGTTGGGGTTGGACAAGAGACCCAGTACTTC. Together with reference TRBV9 and TRBJ2-5, the CDR3 gives the full variable domain: DSGVTQTPKHLITATGQRVTLRCSPRSGDLSVYWYQQSLDQGLQFLIQYYNGEERAKGNILERFSAQQFPDLHSELNLSSLELGDSALYFCASSVGVGQETQYFGPGTRLLVL.

V usage is TRBV7-9 and J usage is TRBJ2-1; either TRBD1 or TRBD2 may fit D (7 bases each). The length of the CDR3 is 16 residues. Trimming took 5 bases from V and 2 from J, leaving 16 bases between them. Germline loops: CDR1 SEHNR, CDR2 FQNEAQ (reference sequence). The chain's CDR3 is CASSPGGATPYNEQFF. In DNA form, the CDR3 reads TGTGCCAGCAGCCCAGGGGGGGCTACCCCCTACAATGAGCAGTTCTTC. The variable domain in full, completed from reference TRBV7-9 and TRBJ2-1, reads DTGVSQNPRHKITKRGQNVTFRCDPISEHNRLYWYRQTLGQGPEFLTYFQNEAQLEKSRLLSDRFSAERPKGSFSTLEIQRTEQGDSAMYLCASSPGGATPYNEQFFGPGTRLTVL.

In DNA, the CDR3 is TGTGCCTGGAGTGTAGGGGAGACCCAGTACTTC. Its translation: CAWSVGETQYF. The chain has TRBV30 and TRBJ2-5; D call uncertain. Germline-derived CDR1 and CDR2 are GTSNPN and SVGIG (reference sequence). Trimming stripped 0 bases from V and 5 bases from J, with 4 bases between. This CDR3 region has 11 residues.

There are a few counts of this clone. The chain employs TRBV30 and TRBJ1-1; a weak D match, TRBD1 (5 bases). This CDR3 region has 13 residues. Germline V gives CDR1 GTSNPN, CDR2 SVGIG (reference sequence). Trimming took off 2 bases at V and 3 bases at J, with 10 bases between the two ends. DNA of the CDR3: TGTGCCTGGAGTCGCCAGGGAGACACTGAAGCTTTCTTT. Protein product: CAWSRQGDTEAFF.

This clone was counted a single time. V and J are TRBV5-1 and TRBJ1-5, with D possibly matching TRBD1 (6 bases). This CDR3 contains 15 residues. Germline loops: CDR1 SGHRS, CDR2 YFSETQ. Trimming pared 0 bases from V and 6 bases from J, leaving 13 bases between. This chain's CDR3 is CASSLAGIGGQPQHF. The CDR3 DNA sequence: TGCGCCAGCAGCTTGGCTGGCATAGGGGGTCAGCCCCAGCATTTT.

This clone appeared once. The rearrangement links TRBV2 to TRBJ2-3; 11 positions agree with TRBD2. Germline CDR1 reads SNHLY; CDR2 reads FYNNEI. The CDR3 is made up of 16 amino acids. With 10 bases clipped from V and 3 bases from J, the junction kept 12 bases outside the gene matches. CDR3 sequence reads: CAIQGSLAGGTDTQYF. CDR3 nucleotides: TGTGCCATTCAGGGGAGCCTAGCGGGGGGAACAGATACGCAGTATTTT.

This clone was observed once. CDR3 sequence: CASSLTFTGGLSYEQYF. Written as DNA, the CDR3 is TGCGCCAGCAGCCTGACTTTCACGGGGGGCCTCTCCTACGAGCAGTACTTC. V and J are TRBV4-1 and TRBJ2-7, with D possibly TRBD2 on 7 matching bases. The CDR3 length is 17 residues. Trimming took 4 bases from V and 0 from J, leaving 19 bases between them. Germline lookup yields CDR1 MGHRA and CDR2 YSYEKL.